The T cell receptor (beta chain) under discussion was sequenced for a study of blood T cell repertoires in COVID-19. Study at large: Donors in the United States, Italy and Spain gave samples during acute or convalescent COVID-19.

Original handling: Reference gene primer amplification gave estimated nucleated cell counts. Assay used: immunoSEQ multiplex PCR; TCRdb lists only in-frame clones, some missing. V, J and clone size are those of that table, while D and trimming were read from the DNA. The sample has 250,000 to 350,000 clones; roughly 88% are singletons. Sequenced sample: peripheral blood. This sequence originates from a woman between 50 and 59 years old with acute or convalescent COVID-19.

The CDR3, as DNA: TGTGCCACCAGTGATCCAGCGGGGGAGAGTGAGCAGTTCTTC. It encodes CATSDPAGESEQFF. The gene calls are TRBV24-1 and TRBJ2-1, with 8 positions matching TRBD2. Germline values: CDR1 KGHDR, CDR2 SFDVKD. The junction had 6 bases not matched to a gene; V was cut back by 3 bases and J by 9 bases. The CDR3 length is 14 residues.